Following are 15 T cell receptor beta chains from one sample sequenced in a study of cytomegalovirus exposure and HLA in healthy donors. 60 Vbeta and 13 Jbeta primers were used in PCR. Sequencing used immunoSEQ multiplex PCR; TCRdb keeps in-frame clones, though not all of them. The top ten hold around 3.6% of the sample, which has 120,000 or so clones, roughly 80% seen once. The sample comprised PBMCs. Receptor source: a man aged 30 to 39 in good health and CMV-seronegative.

The chain is built from TRBV18 and TRBJ1-2; weak D call: TRBD1 (6 bases). V was cut by 3 bases and J by 2 bases, with 19 bases left in between. The germline V gene encodes CDR1 KGHSH and CDR2 LQKENI. This CDR3 comprises 17 residues. For the CDR3, the DNA is TGTGCCAGCTCACCTACCGCAGGACAGCTAAGCAACTATGGCTACACCTTC. Translated, it gives CASSPTAGQLSNYGYTF. The variable domain in full, completed from reference TRBV18 and TRBJ1-2, reads NAGVMQNPRHLVRRRGQEARLRCSPMKGHSHVYWYRQLPEEGLKFMVYLQKENIIDESGMPKERFSAEFPKEGPSILRIQQVVRGDSAAYFCASSPTAGQLSNYGYTFGSGTRLTVV.

CDR3 loop: CASSQDRTGGGGYTF. In DNA form, the CDR3 reads TGTGCCAGCAGCCAAGACCGGACAGGGGGTGGTGGCTACACCTTC. This rearrangement joins TRBV14 to TRBJ1-2; 10 bases match TRBD1. Germline loops: CDR1 SGHDN, CDR2 FVKESK. The V gene end was trimmed by 0 bases and the J gene end by 7 bases; junction bases not matched to a gene: 5. CDR3 size: 15 residues.

The chain has TRBV19 and TRBJ2-1; 8 nucleotides align to TRBD1. This CDR3 comprises 13 residues. The V gene end was trimmed by 4 bases and the J gene end by 6 bases; junction bases not matched to a gene: 2. Germline assignment: CDR1 LNHDA and CDR2 SQIVND (reference sequence). The DNA of the CDR3 is TGTGCCAGTAGTAACACAGGGGGCAATGAGCAGTTCTTC. Its translation: CASSNTGGNEQFF. The full variable domain, rest sourced from reference TRBV19 and TRBJ2-1, is DGGITQSPKYLFRKEGQNVTLSCEQNLNHDAMYWYRQDPGQGLRLIYYSQIVNDFQKGDIAEGYSVSREKKESFPLTVTSAQKNPTAFYLCASSNTGGNEQFFGPGTRLTVL.

The chain has TRBV27 and TRBJ1-1; D unclear. Germline V lookup: CDR1 MNHEY, CDR2 SMNVEV (reference sequence). The CDR3 has 20 amino acids. V was cut by 5 bases and J by 3 bases, with 31 bases left in between. For the CDR3, the DNA is TGTGCCAGCAGTCCACCCATTCTTCGATTTCTTTTACTCTATGACACTGAAGCTTTCTTT. Its protein is CASSPPILRFLLLYDTEAFF.

The genes are TRBV7-7 and TRBJ2-1; 11 nucleotides match TRBD1. This CDR3 contains 16 residues. With V trimmed by 4 bases and J by 2 bases, 4 bases remained unmatched. Germline loops: CDR1 SSHAT, CDR2 FNYEAQ (reference sequence). CDR3 in DNA: TGTGCCAGCAGCTCCGGACAGGGGGCCACCTACAATGAGCAGTTCTTC. This sequence encodes CASSSGQGATYNEQFF.

A note on this clone: Other DNA sequences in the sample encode the same CDR3. The chain's CDR3 is CASSIGTADPPSPLHF. The CDR3 nucleotides are TGTGCCAGCAGTATCGGAACAGCCGACCCTCCATCACCCCTCCACTTT. The J gene is TRBJ1-6, the V gene TRBV27; D uncertain. CDR1 MNHEY and CDR2 SMNVEV come from the germline V gene (reference sequence). The CDR3 runs to 16 residues. Trimming removed 5 bases at V and 10 bases at J, with 21 bases between.

The V call is TRBV18, the J call TRBJ1-5; 8 nucleotides align to TRBD1. Trimming cost V 4 bases and J 3 bases; bases outside gene matches: 5. The germline gives CDR1 KGHSH, CDR2 LQKENI. The CDR3 is 15 residues long. The CDR3 loop reads CASSLGQGYNQPQHF. The CDR3 bases are TGTGCCAGCTCACTAGGACAGGGTTACAATCAGCCCCAGCATTTT.

V and J are TRBV4-3 and TRBJ1-5; D remains ambiguous. The CDR3 spans 15 residues. Germline lookup yields CDR1 LGHNA and CDR2 YSLEER. V was shortened by 0 bases and J by 1 base, with 7 bases between the two germline ends. CDR3 loop: CASSQDRLSNQPQHF. The CDR3 bases are TGCGCCAGCAGCCAAGACAGGTTAAGCAATCAGCCCCAGCATTTT.

This clone was counted only a few times. This rearrangement joins TRBV5-1 to TRBJ2-7, with a possible D match to TRBD2 (6 bases). This CDR3 has 14 amino acids. Per the germline V gene, CDR1 is SGHRS and CDR2 is YFSETQ. Trimming took off 0 bases at V and 3 bases at J, with 10 bases between the two ends. The CDR3 region has the DNA TGCGCCAGCAGCTTGGCTGGAGGGGACTACGAGCAGTACTTC. Its translation: CASSLAGGDYEQYF.

The chain uses TRBV27 and TRBJ2-7, with TRBD2 identical over 15 bases. The CDR3 runs to 17 residues. From germline, CDR1 is MNHEY and CDR2 SMNVEV (reference sequence). V lost 6 bases, J lost 0 bases, and 6 bases stayed unmatched. CDR3 sequence: CASRQGLAGGDSYEQYF. The CDR3, as DNA: TGTGCCAGCAGGCAGGGACTAGCGGGAGGTGACTCCTACGAGCAGTACTTC.

The chain recombines TRBV6-5 with TRBJ2-7; possible D gene TRBD2, 5 bases. Germline values: CDR1 MNHEY, CDR2 SVGAGI. The V end lost 0 bases, the J end lost 1 base, and 13 bases lay between the germline ends. This CDR3 is built from 16 residues. CDR3 amino acids: CASSYSSRLASYEQYF. In DNA, the CDR3 is TGTGCCAGCAGTTACTCGAGTCGGCTAGCATCCTACGAGCAGTACTTC.

J is TRBJ1-4 and V is TRBV25-1, with 8 bases fitting TRBD1. The trim removed 5 bases at V and 8 bases at J, leaving 7 bases unmatched. Germline CDR1 is MGHDK and CDR2 is SYGVNS. This CDR3 region has 14 residues. In nucleotides, the CDR3 is TGTGCCAGCAGTTCCGGACAGGGCCACGAAAAACTGTTTTTT. This encodes CASSSGQGHEKLFF. The full variable domain, completed using reference TRBV25-1 and TRBJ1-4, is EADIYQTPRYLVIGTGKKITLECSQTMGHDKMYWYQQDPGMELHLIHYSYGVNSTEKGDLSSESTVSRIRTEHFPLTLESARPSHTSQYLCASSSGQGHEKLFFGSGTQLSVL.

The chain is built from TRBV6-5 and TRBJ1-3, with 8 bases aligning to TRBD1. Germline V gene data show CDR1 as MNHEY and CDR2 as SVGAGI. J was trimmed by 4 bases and V by 5 bases; bases with no gene match: 4. There are 14 residues in the CDR3. In nucleotides, the CDR3 is TGTGCCAGCAGTCCGGACAGGGTCGGAAACACCATATATTTT. Residues: CASSPDRVGNTIYF.

The chain couples TRBV29-1 to TRBJ1-1, with TRBD1 as a possible D gene (6 bases). Germline CDR1 SQVTM, CDR2 ANQGSEA. V was trimmed by 1 base and J by 2 bases, leaving 11 bases between them. The CDR3 contains 14 residues. CDR3 DNA: TGCAGCGTTGAAGTCGGGGGGACAAACACTGAAGCTTTCTTT. It translates to CSVEVGGTNTEAFF.

This sequence joins TRBV7-2 and TRBJ2-3; TRBD2 matches at 9 bases. This CDR3 comprises 17 residues. Per the germline V gene, CDR1 is SGHTA and CDR2 is FQGNSA. V dropped 2 bases and J dropped 1; count of bases not matched to a gene: 7. This chain's CDR3 is CASSLTFAGGGTDTQYF. Here the CDR3 DNA reads TGTGCCAGCAGCTTAACTTTTGCGGGGGGGGGCACAGATACGCAGTATTTT.